This record looks at one T cell receptor beta chain sequence and its context. Its target is not known. Specified time point: blood 2 weeks post-SBRT. Sample treatment: 15 Gy SBRT to primary tumor, nephrectomy 4 weeks later. Blood was sampled at baseline, 2 weeks and 4 weeks after SBRT. This renal cell carcinoma was of the clear cell type. The data are from a study of radiation and T cells in renal cell carcinoma. Study-level background: Nephrectomy followed 15 Gy stereotactic body radiation by 4 weeks.

Measured with immunoSEQ multiplex PCR; TCRdb has only the in-frame clones, and not every one. The sample lists roughly 150,000 clones; about 91% were seen once. The germline V gene has CDR1 MNHEY and CDR2 SVGAGI. Unmatched junction bases numbered 1, after V lost 4 bases and J lost 12 bases. This CDR3 is built from 11 residues. Regarding the study as a whole: Top tumor clonotypes rose in blood 2 weeks post-radiation, then contracted.

The sample in question was blood, obtained from a patient whose treatment included radiotherapy and nephrectomy. This TCR was sampled from a woman in her forties or fifties with renal cell carcinoma. The V call is TRBV6-5, the J call TRBJ2-1; 9 nucleotides agree with TRBD1. The CDR3 loop reads CASSSGQGQFF. CDR3 in DNA: TGTGCCAGCAGTTCGGGACAGGGGCAGTTCTTC.